The present T cell receptor beta chain was sequenced within a study of T-cell memory formation after mild COVID-19. The wider study: TCR clusters were mostly donor specific. Study-wide results and limits: CD8+ contracting clones occupied EMRA, while CD4+ ones occupied mainly CM and EM.

About this clonotype itself: No antigen is known for it.

Trimming shortened V by 2 bases and J by 8 bases, and 15 bases separated the two germline ends. This CDR3 contains 14 residues. Germline V lookup: CDR1 MNHEY, CDR2 SVGAGI. Via MiXCR, TCRdb re-called the 5' RACE reads, giving one row per CDR3 protein. Here the sample spans roughly 370,000 distinct CDR3 sequences, approximately 15% being singletons. Sequenced sample: PBMCs or a T cell subset sorted from them (not recorded which). The chain recombines TRBV6-5 with TRBJ1-2; a weak D match, TRBD1 (5 bases). This clonotype was obtained from a man aged 18 to 30 who had mild COVID-19 (a few samples of this study predate the infection). Cell type and time point are not known. The CDR3 DNA reads as TGTGCCAGCAGTTACCGGAGGGAGGGGACCGGCTACACCTTC. Translation: CASSYRREGTGYTF.